The clone carrying this T cell receptor beta chain occurred a few times. Treatment in this sample: randomized to nivolumab then ipilimumab (arm A) or the reverse (arm B). Sequencing used immunoSEQ multiplex PCR; TCRdb keeps in-frame clones, though not all of them. The sample has 2,200 or so clones; about 22% are singletons. These data originate in a study of sequential checkpoint blockade in melanoma. The wider study: Arm A got nivolumab then ipilimumab; arm B the reverse, 1:1. Matched biopsies came pretreatment and at week 13 for about 24 patients.

The CDR3 loop spans 12 amino acids. The germline V and J ends were trimmed by 5 bases and 6 bases, with 10 bases remaining between them. Germline lookup yields CDR1 MNHGY and CDR2 SAAAGT. The V and J genes are TRBV6-8 and TRBJ1-1; D remains unclear. The receptor was isolated from a human donor with melanoma. Here the sequenced sample was tumor tissue (inferred from file names), taken from a patient given nivolumab and ipilimumab in sequence. CDR3 in DNA: TGTGCCAGCAGTGACGGCGCCTCTGAAGCTTTCTTT. Encoded protein: CASSDGASEAFF.